The present T cell receptor (beta chain) was sequenced within a study of graft-versus-host responses after intestinal transplantation. About the research overall: Transplant recipients had multivisceral, liver-intestinal, or isolated intestinal grafts. Every one of the recipients received anti-thymocyte globulin induction and afterwards took tacrolimus and steroids for around 3 years.

The protocol was immunoSEQ multiplex PCR, while the TCRdb copy is restricted to in-frame clones and leaves out a portion. The data contain about 130,000 clones, approximately 94% of them singletons. V lost 3 bases and J lost 0, with 17 bases in between. The length of the CDR3 is 18 residues. Looked up from germline, CDR1 is MRHNA and CDR2 is SNTAGT. In regard to this clone: The target antigen is unknown.

The sequences come from unstimulated CD4+ T cells sorted from spleen or lymph node cells, collected before intestinal transplant. The V and J genes are TRBV6-4 and TRBJ2-2, with D possibly being TRBD1 (7 bases). The clonotype originates from a human donor who received an intestinal transplant. CDR3 DNA: TGTGCCAGCAGTGAACAGGGGCCAGCGGGTGCGAACACCGGGGAGCTGTTTTTT. Amino acids: CASSEQGPAGANTGELFF.